Listed below are T cell receptor beta chains from one sample, sequenced in a study of blood T cell repertoires in COVID-19. Data came from immunoSEQ multiplex PCR; TCRdb stores just in-frame clones and leaves some out. This sample has some 350,000 clones; approximately 86% occur once, and the top ten carry about 2.9%. Input material: peripheral blood. Receptor source: a human donor in a cohort sampled during active COVID-19. Each CDR3 is given with its conserved first and last residue. D genes are given only for firm matches. For some rows the clone size is stated as once, few or many, or as a class when expanded; others skip it.

d_call: NA
j_call: TRBJ2-2
v_call: TRBV13
clone_size: few
cdr3_aa: CASSLMAGNTGELFF
cdr3_nt: TGTGCCAGCAGCTTAATGGCGGGAAACACCGGGGAGCTGTTTTTT

d_call: TRBD2
j_call: TRBJ2-3
v_call: TRBV4-1
clone_size: NA
cdr3_aa: CASSQEPERGEVDTQYF
cdr3_nt: TGCGCCAGCAGCCAAGAGCCGGAGCGGGGGGAAGTAGATACGCAGTATTTT

d_call: TRBD1
j_call: TRBJ2-2
v_call: TRBV5-6
clone_size: NA
cdr3_aa: CASSLNRGYTGELFF
cdr3_nt: TGTGCCAGCAGCTTGAACAGGGGTTACACCGGGGAGCTGTTTTTT

d_call: NA
j_call: TRBJ2-7
v_call: TRBV30
clone_size: NA
cdr3_aa: CAWRRDYEQYF
cdr3_nt: TGTGCCTGGAGGCGTGACTACGAGCAGTACTTC

d_call: NA
j_call: TRBJ1-5
v_call: TRBV6-6
clone_size: NA
cdr3_aa: CASSGPTYNQPQHF
cdr3_nt: TGTGCCAGCAGTGGGCCAACTTATAATCAGCCCCAGCATTTT

d_call: TRBD2
j_call: TRBJ2-3
v_call: TRBV2
clone_size: NA
cdr3_aa: CASSPGTSGRSTDTQYF
cdr3_nt: TGTGCCAGCAGTCCCGGGACTAGCGGGAGAAGCACAGATACGCAGTATTTT

d_call: TRBD2
j_call: TRBJ2-1
v_call: TRBV7-6
clone_size: NA
cdr3_aa: CASSWEGLASNEQFF
cdr3_nt: TGTGCCAGCAGCTGGGAAGGACTAGCGAGCAATGAGCAGTTCTTC

d_call: TRBD2
j_call: TRBJ2-1
v_call: TRBV7-9
clone_size: NA
cdr3_aa: CASSLADSGRSIYNEQFF
cdr3_nt: TGTGCCAGCAGCTTAGCGGACAGCGGGAGGTCGATCTACAATGAGCAGTTCTTC

d_call: TRBD1
j_call: TRBJ2-7
v_call: TRBV6-5
clone_size: NA
cdr3_aa: CASSYEGDSSYEQYF
cdr3_nt: TGTGCCAGCAGTTACGAAGGGGACAGCTCCTACGAGCAGTACTTC

d_call: NA
j_call: TRBJ1-5
v_call: TRBV6-6
clone_size: NA
cdr3_aa: CASSSRTADPIFHSNQPQHF
cdr3_nt: TGTGCCAGCAGCTCCCGGACAGCCGATCCCATTTTTCATAGCAATCAGCCCCAGCATTTT

d_call: NA
j_call: TRBJ2-7
v_call: TRBV2
clone_size: NA
cdr3_aa: CASSVMTELGEQYF
cdr3_nt: TGTGCCAGCAGTGTCATGACAGAGTTGGGGGAGCAGTACTTC

d_call: NA
j_call: TRBJ1-1
v_call: TRBV19
clone_size: few
cdr3_aa: CASSMGGFTEAFF
cdr3_nt: TGTGCCAGTAGTATGGGGGGTTTCACTGAAGCTTTCTTT

d_call: TRBD1
j_call: TRBJ1-2
v_call: TRBV27
clone_size: NA
cdr3_aa: CASSLLSGTGAYGYTF
cdr3_nt: TGTGCCAGCAGTTTATTATCCGGGACAGGGGCCTATGGCTACACCTTC

d_call: TRBD1
j_call: TRBJ1-1
v_call: TRBV6-5
clone_size: NA
cdr3_aa: CASSSTGADTEAFF
cdr3_nt: TGTGCCAGCAGCTCGACAGGGGCCGACACTGAAGCTTTCTTT

d_call: TRBD1
j_call: TRBJ2-3
v_call: TRBV7-9
clone_size: NA
cdr3_aa: CASSLHEGATDTQYF
cdr3_nt: TGTGCCAGCAGCTTACACGAGGGGGCCACAGATACGCAGTATTTT

d_call: NA
j_call: TRBJ1-2
v_call: TRBV12-3/TRBV12-4
clone_size: NA
cdr3_aa: CASSFYTSDF
cdr3_nt: TGTGCCAGCAGTTTTTACACCTCCGACTTC

d_call: NA
j_call: TRBJ1-2
v_call: TRBV18
clone_size: NA
cdr3_aa: CASSPQGRGFNYGYTF
cdr3_nt: TGTGCCAGCTCACCGCAGGGCAGGGGATTTAACTATGGCTACACCTTC

d_call: TRBD2
j_call: TRBJ2-3
v_call: TRBV5-4
clone_size: NA
cdr3_aa: CASSFRAGETDTQYF
cdr3_nt: TGTGCCAGCAGCTTTCGAGCGGGAGAAACAGATACGCAGTATTTT

d_call: TRBD2
j_call: TRBJ2-1
v_call: TRBV18
clone_size: NA
cdr3_aa: CASSPPRLAGDGGAYNEQFF
cdr3_nt: TGTGCCAGCTCACCACCGCGACTAGCGGGAGATGGGGGGGCATACAATGAGCAGTTCTTC

d_call: NA
j_call: TRBJ2-3
v_call: TRBV6-1
clone_size: NA
cdr3_aa: CASSEALGPGTDTQYF
cdr3_nt: TGTGCCAGCAGTGAAGCGTTGGGGCCGGGCACAGATACGCAGTATTTT

d_call: NA
j_call: TRBJ2-2
v_call: TRBV4-1
clone_size: NA
cdr3_aa: CASSQIGGLDTGELFF
cdr3_nt: TGCGCCAGCAGCCAAATAGGGGGTCTGGACACCGGGGAGCTGTTTTTT

d_call: TRBD2
j_call: TRBJ2-1
v_call: TRBV19
clone_size: NA
cdr3_aa: CASSAGLAGGYNEQFF
cdr3_nt: TGTGCCAGTAGTGCAGGACTAGCGGGGGGGTACAATGAGCAGTTCTTC

d_call: NA
j_call: TRBJ2-3
v_call: TRBV12-3/TRBV12-4
clone_size: NA
cdr3_aa: CASSLSTQYF
cdr3_nt: TGTGCCAGCAGTTTGAGTACGCAGTATTTT

d_call: TRBD2
j_call: TRBJ2-1
v_call: TRBV6-5
clone_size: NA
cdr3_aa: CASTPGRGRNEQFF
cdr3_nt: TGTGCCAGCACCCCCGGGAGGGGCCGTAATGAGCAGTTCTTC

d_call: NA
j_call: TRBJ2-3
v_call: TRBV24-1
clone_size: NA
cdr3_aa: CATSRGQKVADTQYF
cdr3_nt: TGTGCCACCAGTCGGGGTCAAAAGGTGGCAGATACGCAGTATTTT

d_call: TRBD2
j_call: TRBJ2-1
v_call: TRBV5-4
clone_size: NA
cdr3_aa: CASTREVISNEQFF
cdr3_nt: TGTGCCAGCACTCGGGAGGTAATAAGTAATGAGCAGTTCTTC

d_call: TRBD1
j_call: TRBJ1-3
v_call: TRBV18
clone_size: NA
cdr3_aa: CASSDRGPGSGNTIYF
cdr3_nt: TGTGCCAGCTCAGACAGGGGCCCTGGCTCTGGAAACACCATATATTTT

d_call: TRBD2
j_call: TRBJ2-2
v_call: TRBV6-5
clone_size: once
cdr3_aa: CASSWTSGGRELFF
cdr3_nt: TGTGCCAGCAGTTGGACTAGCGGGGGCCGGGAGCTGTTTTTT

d_call: TRBD2
j_call: TRBJ2-1
v_call: TRBV2
clone_size: NA
cdr3_aa: CASSAEVGAGVGNEQFF
cdr3_nt: TGTGCCAGCAGTGCCGAAGTGGGAGCGGGGGTAGGAAATGAGCAGTTCTTC

d_call: TRBD1
j_call: TRBJ2-7
v_call: TRBV28
clone_size: NA
cdr3_aa: CASSSVRDRGSEQYF
cdr3_nt: TGTGCCAGCAGTTCAGTCCGGGACAGGGGTAGCGAGCAGTACTTC

d_call: NA
j_call: TRBJ1-2
v_call: TRBV7-3
clone_size: NA
cdr3_aa: CASSLNRDGGYTF
cdr3_nt: TGTGCCAGCAGCTTAAACAGGGACGGTGGCTACACCTTC

d_call: NA
j_call: TRBJ1-2
v_call: TRBV29-1
clone_size: NA
cdr3_aa: CSASPGVHSGGYTF
cdr3_nt: TGCAGCGCCAGCCCGGGGGTTCATAGCGGTGGCTACACCTTC

d_call: TRBD2
j_call: TRBJ2-7
v_call: TRBV29-1
clone_size: NA
cdr3_aa: CSVGSSGYSYEQYF
cdr3_nt: TGCAGCGTTGGTTCTAGCGGTTACTCCTACGAGCAGTACTTC

d_call: NA
j_call: TRBJ1-3
v_call: TRBV6-1
clone_size: NA
cdr3_aa: CASSERRTGNTIYF
cdr3_nt: TGTGCCAGCAGTGAGCGCAGGACTGGAAACACCATATATTTT

d_call: TRBD2
j_call: TRBJ2-1
v_call: TRBV19
clone_size: NA
cdr3_aa: CATSSGYNEQFF
cdr3_nt: TGTGCAACCTCTAGCGGTTACAATGAGCAGTTCTTC

d_call: TRBD2
j_call: TRBJ2-2
v_call: TRBV5-1
clone_size: NA
cdr3_aa: CASSWGLANTGELFF
cdr3_nt: TGCGCCAGCAGCTGGGGACTAGCGAACACCGGGGAGCTGTTTTTT

d_call: NA
j_call: TRBJ2-2
v_call: TRBV18
clone_size: once
cdr3_aa: CASSPLAGESANTGELFF
cdr3_nt: TGTGCCAGCTCACCATTGGCAGGGGAATCTGCGAACACCGGGGAGCTGTTTTTT

d_call: TRBD1
j_call: TRBJ1-2
v_call: TRBV7-9
clone_size: NA
cdr3_aa: CASSLVGTGADGYTF
cdr3_nt: TGTGCCAGCAGCTTAGTTGGGACAGGGGCAGATGGCTACACCTTC

d_call: TRBD2
j_call: TRBJ2-3
v_call: TRBV5-1
clone_size: NA
cdr3_aa: CASSSRTSGDDTDTQYF
cdr3_nt: TGCGCCAGCAGCTCACGGACTAGCGGAGATGACACAGATACGCAGTATTTT

d_call: NA
j_call: TRBJ2-3
v_call: TRBV11-2
clone_size: NA
cdr3_aa: CASSLRGSTDTQYF
cdr3_nt: TGTGCCAGCAGCTTGAGAGGGAGCACAGATACGCAGTATTTT

d_call: NA
j_call: TRBJ2-5
v_call: TRBV27
clone_size: NA
cdr3_aa: CASSSPPGPQGETQYF
cdr3_nt: TGTGCCAGCAGTTCTCCCCCGGGCCCCCAGGGGGAGACCCAGTACTTC

d_call: NA
j_call: TRBJ2-7
v_call: TRBV10-3
clone_size: NA
cdr3_aa: CAISDGRTYEQYF
cdr3_nt: TGTGCCATCAGTGATGGGAGGACGTACGAGCAGTACTTC

d_call: NA
j_call: TRBJ1-1
v_call: TRBV5-5
clone_size: NA
cdr3_aa: CASSFQLVNTEAFF
cdr3_nt: TGTGCCAGCAGCTTTCAGCTAGTGAACACTGAAGCTTTCTTT

d_call: TRBD2
j_call: TRBJ2-1
v_call: TRBV5-6
clone_size: NA
cdr3_aa: CASSSLAGAYNEQFF
cdr3_nt: TGTGCCAGCAGCTCGCTAGCGGGGGCCTACAATGAGCAGTTCTTC

d_call: NA
j_call: TRBJ2-7
v_call: TRBV27
clone_size: NA
cdr3_aa: CASSVGVFYEQYF
cdr3_nt: TGTGCCAGCAGCGTCGGGGTGTTCTACGAGCAGTACTTC

d_call: NA
j_call: TRBJ1-5
v_call: TRBV2
clone_size: NA
cdr3_aa: CASNIEVGNQPQHF
cdr3_nt: TGTGCCAGCAATATCGAGGTTGGCAATCAGCCCCAGCATTTT

d_call: NA
j_call: TRBJ2-6
v_call: TRBV7-2
clone_size: NA
cdr3_aa: CASRLPSGANVLTF
cdr3_nt: TGTGCCAGCAGATTACCGTCCGGGGCCAACGTCCTGACTTTC

d_call: NA
j_call: TRBJ2-7
v_call: TRBV5-1
clone_size: NA
cdr3_aa: CASSLAGSYEQYF
cdr3_nt: TGCGCCAGCAGCTTAGCAGGCTCCTACGAGCAGTACTTC

d_call: TRBD2
j_call: TRBJ2-5
v_call: TRBV7-9
clone_size: NA
cdr3_aa: CASSPRAGGLETQYF
cdr3_nt: TGTGCCAGCAGTCCGAGGGCGGGGGGGCTGGAGACCCAGTACTTC

d_call: TRBD1
j_call: TRBJ1-5
v_call: TRBV6-6
clone_size: NA
cdr3_aa: CASSYGTVNSNQPQHF
cdr3_nt: TGTGCCAGCAGTTACGGGACAGTAAATAGCAATCAGCCCCAGCATTTT

d_call: TRBD2
j_call: TRBJ2-7
v_call: TRBV11-2
clone_size: NA
cdr3_aa: CASSLVASGRYEQYF
cdr3_nt: TGTGCCAGCAGCTTAGTGGCCAGCGGGAGATACGAGCAGTACTTC

d_call: NA
j_call: TRBJ1-1
v_call: TRBV11-2
clone_size: once
cdr3_aa: CASSFGRSEAFF
cdr3_nt: TGTGCCAGCAGCTTCGGGAGGTCTGAAGCTTTCTTT

d_call: NA
j_call: TRBJ1-4
v_call: TRBV5-1
clone_size: NA
cdr3_aa: CASSSRDPSEKLFF
cdr3_nt: TGCGCCAGCAGCTCGCGGGACCCTAGTGAAAAACTGTTTTTT

d_call: NA
j_call: TRBJ2-7
v_call: TRBV9
clone_size: NA
cdr3_aa: CASSVDGEPGDEQYF
cdr3_nt: TGTGCCAGCAGCGTAGACGGCGAGCCAGGGGACGAGCAGTACTTC

d_call: NA
j_call: TRBJ2-7
v_call: TRBV30
clone_size: NA
cdr3_aa: CAWSGLDEQYF
cdr3_nt: TGTGCCTGGAGTGGACTTGACGAGCAGTACTTC

d_call: NA
j_call: TRBJ1-1
v_call: TRBV3-1/TRBV3-2
clone_size: once
cdr3_aa: CASSQLSVNTEAFF
cdr3_nt: TGTGCCAGCAGCCAACTTTCGGTGAACACTGAAGCTTTCTTT

d_call: TRBD1
j_call: TRBJ2-1
v_call: TRBV5-1
clone_size: NA
cdr3_aa: CASTMGQNNEQFF
cdr3_nt: TGCGCCAGCACCATGGGACAGAACAATGAGCAGTTCTTC